The rows below give T cell receptor beta chains drawn from one sample of a study of cytomegalovirus exposure and HLA in healthy donors. Only in-frame clones appear in the TCRdb table, and some are missing; sequencing was by immunoSEQ multiplex PCR. The sample holds some 190,000 clones, approximately 75% seen once. Sequencing input: PBMCs. Receptors originate from a young man in good health and CMV-seropositive. CDR3s include the opening cysteine and the closing phenylalanine or tryptophan. Each record gives: CDR3 protein, J gene, V gene.

CDR3aa: CASSRDRVDTF
j_gene: TRBJ1-2
v_gene: TRBV18

CDR3aa: CASSVEPSHEQFF
j_gene: TRBJ2-1
v_gene: TRBV9

CDR3aa: CASSLARADTQYF
j_gene: TRBJ2-3
v_gene: TRBV5-4

CDR3aa: CASSLGSAGGYEQYF
j_gene: TRBJ2-7
v_gene: TRBV11-2

CDR3aa: CASSWASGTDTQYF
j_gene: TRBJ2-3
v_gene: TRBV6-5

CDR3aa: CASSPLSLSTQYF
j_gene: TRBJ2-3
v_gene: TRBV18

CDR3aa: CASSQTSGRDEQYF
j_gene: TRBJ2-7
v_gene: TRBV4-3

CDR3aa: CASSDGTSGKETQYF
j_gene: TRBJ2-5
v_gene: TRBV25-1

CDR3aa: CASSLGQAPSYEQYF
j_gene: TRBJ2-7
v_gene: TRBV11-3

CDR3aa: CASRIQGVGEQYF
j_gene: TRBJ2-7
v_gene: TRBV19

CDR3aa: CASSSGPGERNTIYF
j_gene: TRBJ1-3
v_gene: TRBV5-4

CDR3aa: CASSLGAVFSEQYF
j_gene: TRBJ2-7
v_gene: TRBV7-8

CDR3aa: CASSREPRSGETQYF
j_gene: TRBJ2-5
v_gene: TRBV4-1

CDR3aa: CASTGGRGGAFTEAFF
j_gene: TRBJ1-1
v_gene: TRBV28

CDR3aa: CASSLGGGERSEQYF
j_gene: TRBJ2-7
v_gene: TRBV11-1

CDR3aa: CASSYSTQGVYNEQFF
j_gene: TRBJ2-1
v_gene: TRBV6-6

CDR3aa: CASSIGRGYYEQYF
j_gene: TRBJ2-7
v_gene: TRBV19

CDR3aa: CASSLLQGPYGYTF
j_gene: TRBJ1-2
v_gene: TRBV28

CDR3aa: CASSLGGGTGYTF
j_gene: TRBJ1-2
v_gene: TRBV7-9

CDR3aa: CASRRDRGSNQPQHF
j_gene: TRBJ1-5
v_gene: TRBV4-1

CDR3aa: CASARLAGGSETQYF
j_gene: TRBJ2-5
v_gene: TRBV19

CDR3aa: CASSPGLARGDF
j_gene: TRBJ2-7
v_gene: TRBV6-1

CDR3aa: CASSDGLAREQFF
j_gene: TRBJ2-1
v_gene: TRBV6-1

CDR3aa: CASSQGTSGNNEQFF
j_gene: TRBJ2-1
v_gene: TRBV4-2

CDR3aa: CASLAGVTGELFF
j_gene: TRBJ2-2
v_gene: TRBV9

CDR3aa: CASSEGTGWRNEQYF
j_gene: TRBJ2-7
v_gene: TRBV6-1

CDR3aa: CASSLVRAGEEKLFF
j_gene: TRBJ1-4
v_gene: TRBV7-3

CDR3aa: CASSLTGRSSPLHF
j_gene: TRBJ1-6
v_gene: TRBV6-6

CDR3aa: CASSPGQVKSYEQYF
j_gene: TRBJ2-7
v_gene: TRBV5-1

CDR3aa: CASSPWTGAMNTEAFF
j_gene: TRBJ1-1
v_gene: TRBV7-2

CDR3aa: CASSYSGLAHTDTQYF
j_gene: TRBJ2-3
v_gene: TRBV6-5

CDR3aa: CASSRLAGAYEQYF
j_gene: TRBJ2-7
v_gene: TRBV28

CDR3aa: CASSVEGQGYFEQFF
j_gene: TRBJ2-1
v_gene: TRBV9